This T cell receptor beta chain is from a study of identical twins. Study results and limitations: Partial confounding of zero-insertion analyses by invariant MAIT and iNKT cells was possible. In cord blood, abundant beta clonotypes had fewer insertions; memory showed no trend. Sharing of beta out-of-frame sequences by twins showed a weaker excess.

TCRdb processed the 5' RACE reads anew with MiXCR; each CDR3 protein has one entry. The table has around 530,000 distinct CDR3 sequences, roughly 15% seen once; the top ten hold around 0.48%. This CDR3 comprises 14 residues. CDR1 is MDHEN, CDR2 SYDVKM, per germline. V lost 7 bases to trimming and J lost 4 bases; unmatched junction nucleotides: 8. As concerns this clonotype: As yet, its antigen is unknown.

The data were also submitted as part of a second study, on yellow fever vaccine responses in identical twins.

Sequenced input: CD4+ T cells sorted from blood. The chain links TRBV28 to TRBJ1-2; 8 bases fit TRBD1. The receptor comes from a woman younger than 35 in good health. CDR3 sequence (DNA): TGTGCCAGCATGCAGGGGGCCAAGAGCTATGGCTACACCTTC. Translation gives CASMQGAKSYGYTF.